The 12 T cell receptor beta chains given below trace back to one sample, sequenced in a study of CD8 T cells in Susac syndrome. RNA amounts of about 0.5 to 1 ug underwent reverse transcription with random hexamers. TCRdb processed the immunoSEQ multiplex PCR reads anew with MiXCR; each CDR3 protein has one entry. The sample contains roughly 120,000 distinct CDR3 sequences, 85% to 95% of which appear only once. The sample taken for sequencing was CD4+ T cells from PBMCs. The origin of the receptors is a human donor in good health.

This chain connects TRBV5-1 to TRBJ1-2; no clear D. The germline V and J ends were trimmed by 0 bases and 7 bases, with 10 bases remaining between them. The germline V gene encodes CDR1 SGHRS and CDR2 YFSETQ. The CDR3 spans 13 residues. The CDR3 reads CASSLAVQVGYTF. The CDR3 DNA reads TGCGCCAGCAGCTTGGCAGTCCAGGTTGGCTACACCTTC.

The V call is TRBV5-1, the J call TRBJ2-1; 12 nucleotides align to TRBD2. CDR1 SGHRS and CDR2 YFSETQ come from the germline V gene. This CDR3 is built from 16 residues. The V and J ends lost 4 bases and 7 bases, in that order; junction bases with no gene match: 9. The CDR3 reads CASSPQTSGSPNEQFF. In DNA form, the CDR3 reads TGCGCCAGCAGCCCCCAGACTAGCGGGAGTCCGAATGAGCAGTTCTTC. The full variable domain, with the rest looked up from reference TRBV5-1 and TRBJ2-1, is KAGVTQTPRYLIKTRGQQVTLSCSPISGHRSVSWYQQTPGQGLQFLFEYFSETQRNKGNFPGRFSGRQFSNSRSEMNVSTLELGDSALYLCASSPQTSGSPNEQFFGPGTRLTVL.

This rearrangement joins TRBV12-3 or TRBV12-4 to TRBJ1-1; unclear D gene. The ends were cut back, 6 bases at V and 5 bases at J, with 13 bases in the middle. This CDR3 region has 13 residues. The DNA for the CDR3 is TGTGCCAGCAGCGGTTACCTGAGAACTGAAGCTTTCTTT. Translating gives CASSGYLRTEAFF.

This clonotype was detected a few times. This sequence joins TRBV5-4 and TRBJ2-7, with D tentatively TRBD2 (6 bases). Deletions cut 0 bases from V and 0 bases from J, with 16 bases between. Germline lookup yields CDR1 SGHNT and CDR2 YYREEE (reference sequence). The CDR3 has 17 amino acids. CDR3 region: CASSLGSLATNSYEQYF. In DNA, the CDR3 is TGTGCCAGCAGCTTGGGATCCCTAGCGACAAACTCCTACGAGCAGTACTTC.

The sample holds one count of this clonotype. The rearrangement links TRBV6-6 to TRBJ2-7, with TRBD1 matching over 8 bases. V trimming: 4 bases; J trimming: 2 bases; junction bases outside the gene matches: 7. This CDR3 comprises 15 residues. CDR1 is MNHNY and CDR2 is SVGAGI in the germline V gene (reference sequence). As DNA, the CDR3 is TGTGCCAGCAGTTCTGGACAGGGTATAACCTACGAGCAGTACTTC. Translating gives CASSSGQGITYEQYF.

This chain links TRBV9 with TRBJ2-4; the match to TRBD2 covers 8 bases. The CDR3 runs to 20 residues. Trimming at V came to 0 bases and at J to 0 bases, leaving 14 bases not matched to a gene. Looked up from germline, CDR1 is SGDLS and CDR2 is YYNGEE. CDR3 loop: CASSVEAGDVVSLAKNIQYF. CDR3 DNA sequence: TGTGCCAGCAGCGTAGAAGCGGGAGATGTAGTTAGTCTAGCCAAAAACATTCAGTACTTC.

This clonotype was counted a single time. This chain links TRBV27 with TRBJ1-1; unclear D gene. The CDR3 extends over 14 amino acids. Trimming took off 2 bases at V and 3 bases at J, with 10 bases between the two ends. Germline assignment: CDR1 MNHEY and CDR2 SMNVEV (reference sequence). CDR3 in amino acids: CASSLGGGYTEAFF. The CDR3 nucleotides read TGTGCCAGCAGTTTAGGAGGAGGGTACACTGAAGCTTTCTTT.

V and J are TRBV10-3 and TRBJ1-5; tentative D call: TRBD1 (5 bases). The germline V and J ends were trimmed by 2 bases and 4 bases, with 12 bases remaining between them. This CDR3 is built from 15 residues. Per the germline V gene, CDR1 is ENHRY and CDR2 is SYGVKD. CDR3 sequence: CAISETGVANQPQHF. The CDR3 DNA follows: TGTGCCATCAGTGAGACAGGAGTGGCGAATCAGCCCCAGCATTTT.

This rearrangement joins TRBV9 to TRBJ1-6; the match to TRBD1 covers 7 bases. Germline CDR1 is SGDLS and CDR2 is YYNGEE. V lost 4 bases and J lost 6; bases outside the gene matches: 10. The CDR3 has 16 amino acids. The CDR3 spells CASSPSNGTVNSPLHF. CDR3 nucleotide sequence: TGTGCCAGCAGCCCGTCGAACGGGACAGTTAATTCACCCCTCCACTTT.

The J gene is TRBJ2-3, the V gene TRBV29-1; 9 bases are shared with TRBD2. Trimming cost V 7 bases and J 2 bases; bases outside gene matches: 13. Germline values: CDR1 SQVTM, CDR2 ANQGSEA. This CDR3 has 16 residues. The CDR3 DNA follows: TGCAGCGCCCCCACGTCCCTAGCGGGATTCACAGATACGCAGTATTTT. Protein product: CSAPTSLAGFTDTQYF.

This chain joins TRBV5-1 and TRBJ2-1, with TRBD2 matching over 10 bases. This CDR3 comprises 17 residues. V trimming: 4 bases; J trimming: 6 bases; junction bases outside the gene matches: 13. The germline V gene encodes CDR1 SGHRS and CDR2 YFSETQ. CDR3 sequence reads: CASSPRTSGEGSNEQFF. The CDR3 bases are TGCGCCAGCAGCCCCAGGACTAGCGGAGAAGGAAGCAATGAGCAGTTCTTC.

The chain is built from TRBV4-2 and TRBJ2-1, with TRBD2 as a possible D gene (5 bases). CDR1 is LGHNA and CDR2 is YNFKEQ in the germline V gene. V was shortened by 4 bases and J by 5 bases, with 15 bases between the two germline ends. The CDR3 loop spans 15 amino acids. The DNA of the CDR3 is TGTGCCAGCAGCCCCCCTCCCCCCGGGGACAATGAGCAGTTCTTC. The encoded protein is CASSPPPPGDNEQFF.